This TCR beta chain was recovered during a study of response to subunit inactivated influenza vaccine. TCRdb reanalysed the RT-PCR reads using MiXCR and keeps one entry per CDR3 protein. Of under 550,000 distinct CDR3 sequences listed, around 8% are singletons. CDR1 and CDR2 (germline): DFQATT, SNEGSKA (reference sequence). The CDR3 covers 13 residues. Sequenced here: PBMCs from blood, sampled approximately 25 months after vaccination. This TCR was sampled from a man in his fifties or sixties who received an inactivated influenza vaccine. The chain has TRBV20-1 and TRBJ2-7, with 8 bases matching TRBD1. CDR3 sequence: CTTPGQGEYEQYF. The CDR3 region has the DNA TGCACCACCCCCGGACAGGGCGAGTACGAGCAGTACTTC.